This T cell receptor beta chain was recorded in a study of T-cell reconstitution after alpha-beta-depleted transplantation in children. Study results and caveats: Surviving recipient T cells and intrathymic progenitors accounted for some patients' high TCRbeta diversity at day 60. Reported findings indicate that, about two months after transplant, alpha-beta T cells came from several hundred expanded clones, which were derived from non-depleted graft cells.

With V trimmed by 5 bases and J by 4 bases, 5 bases remained unmatched. Germline V lookup: CDR1 DFQATT, CDR2 SNEGSKA (reference sequence). CDR3 length equals 14 residues. Preparation of the TCRbeta library was carried out with unique molecular identifiers. TCRdb reprocessed the PCR reads with MiXCR, giving one entry per CDR3 protein. The table has around 300,000 distinct CDR3 sequences, 9.5% to 13% seen once; the top ten hold 23%. This clonotype was seen ten or more times. Its antigen remains unidentified. The source of this sequence is a male patient between 2 and 10 years old who had a stem cell transplant for chronic granulomatous disease, so the T cells may come from the graft donor. The material sequenced was peripheral blood, taken 180 days after TCRalphabeta/CD19-depleted stem cell transplant. V and J are TRBV20-1 and TRBJ2-7; 13 bases map to TRBD2. CDR3 bases: TGCAGTGCTGCAGGGACTAGCGGGAAGTACGAGCAGTACTTC. It translates to CSAAGTSGKYEQYF.